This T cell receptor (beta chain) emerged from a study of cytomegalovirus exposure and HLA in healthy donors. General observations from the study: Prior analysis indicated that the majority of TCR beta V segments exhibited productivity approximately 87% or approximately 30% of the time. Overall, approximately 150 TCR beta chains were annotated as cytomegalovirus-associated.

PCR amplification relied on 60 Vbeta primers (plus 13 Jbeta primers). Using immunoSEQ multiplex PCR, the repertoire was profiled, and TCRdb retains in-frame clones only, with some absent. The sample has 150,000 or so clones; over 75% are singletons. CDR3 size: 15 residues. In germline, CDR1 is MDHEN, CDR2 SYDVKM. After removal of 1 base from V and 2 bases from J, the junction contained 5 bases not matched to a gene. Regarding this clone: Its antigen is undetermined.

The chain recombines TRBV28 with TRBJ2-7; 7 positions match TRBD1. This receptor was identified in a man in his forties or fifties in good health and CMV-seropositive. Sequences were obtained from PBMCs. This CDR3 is CASSLFGTAPYEQYF. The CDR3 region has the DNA TGTGCCAGCAGTTTATTCGGGACAGCACCCTACGAGCAGTACTTC.